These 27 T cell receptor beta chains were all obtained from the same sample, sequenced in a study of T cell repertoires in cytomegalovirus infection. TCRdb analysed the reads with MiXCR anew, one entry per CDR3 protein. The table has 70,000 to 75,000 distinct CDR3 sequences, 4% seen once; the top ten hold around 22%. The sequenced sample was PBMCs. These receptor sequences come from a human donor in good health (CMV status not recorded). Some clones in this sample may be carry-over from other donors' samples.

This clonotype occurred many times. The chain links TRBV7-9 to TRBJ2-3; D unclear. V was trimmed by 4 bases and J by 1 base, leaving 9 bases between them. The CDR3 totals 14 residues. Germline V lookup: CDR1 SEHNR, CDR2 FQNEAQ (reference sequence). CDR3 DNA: TGTGCCAGCAGCTCCCTTGATGGCACAGATACGCAGTATTTT. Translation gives CASSSLDGTDTQYF.

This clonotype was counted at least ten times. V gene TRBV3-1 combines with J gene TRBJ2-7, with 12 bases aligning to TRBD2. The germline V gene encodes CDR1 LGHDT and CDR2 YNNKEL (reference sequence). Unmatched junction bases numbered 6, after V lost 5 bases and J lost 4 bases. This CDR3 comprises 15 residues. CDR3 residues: CASSFGLAGTYEQYF. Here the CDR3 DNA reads TGTGCCAGCAGCTTCGGACTAGCGGGAACTTACGAGCAGTACTTC.

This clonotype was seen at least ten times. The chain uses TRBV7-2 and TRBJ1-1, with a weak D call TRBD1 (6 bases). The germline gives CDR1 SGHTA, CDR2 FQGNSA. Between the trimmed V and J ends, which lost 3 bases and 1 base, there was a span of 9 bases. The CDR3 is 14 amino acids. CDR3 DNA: TGTGCCAGCAGCTTTGGACAGAGGAACACTGAAGCTTTCTTT. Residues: CASSFGQRNTEAFF. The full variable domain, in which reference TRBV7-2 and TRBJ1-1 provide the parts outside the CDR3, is GAGVSQSPSNKVTEKGKDVELRCDPISGHTALYWYRQSLGQGLEFLIYFQGNSAPDKSGLPSDRFSAERTGGSVSTLTIQRTQQEDSAVYLCASSFGQRNTEAFFGQGTRLTVV.

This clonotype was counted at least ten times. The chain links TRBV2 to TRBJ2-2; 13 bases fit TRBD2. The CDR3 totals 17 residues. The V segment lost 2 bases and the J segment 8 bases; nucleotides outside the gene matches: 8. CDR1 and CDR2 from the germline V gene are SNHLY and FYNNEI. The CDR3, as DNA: TGTGCCAGCAGTGAATCAGGACTAGCGGGAGTGGTAGGGGAGCTGTTTTTT. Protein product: CASSESGLAGVVGELFF.

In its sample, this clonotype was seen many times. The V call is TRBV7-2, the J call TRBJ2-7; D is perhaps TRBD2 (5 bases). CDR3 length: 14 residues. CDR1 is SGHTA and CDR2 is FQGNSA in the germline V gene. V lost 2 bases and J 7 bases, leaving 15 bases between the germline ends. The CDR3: CASSLITGIGEQYF. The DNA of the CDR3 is TGTGCCAGCAGCTTAATAACGGGGATTGGGGAGCAGTACTTC.

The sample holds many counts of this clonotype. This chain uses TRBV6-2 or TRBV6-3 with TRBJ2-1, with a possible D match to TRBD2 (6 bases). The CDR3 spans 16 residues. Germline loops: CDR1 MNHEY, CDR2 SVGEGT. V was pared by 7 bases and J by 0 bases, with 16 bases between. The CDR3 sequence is CASTPGTAFSYNEQFF. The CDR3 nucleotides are TGTGCCAGCACCCCCGGGACTGCCTTCTCCTACAATGAGCAGTTCTTC.

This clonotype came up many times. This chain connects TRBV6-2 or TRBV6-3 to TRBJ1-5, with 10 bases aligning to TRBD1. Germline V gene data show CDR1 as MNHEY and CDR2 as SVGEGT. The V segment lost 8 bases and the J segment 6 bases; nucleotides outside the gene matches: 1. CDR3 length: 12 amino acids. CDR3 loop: CASGQGVQPQHF. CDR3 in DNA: TGTGCCAGCGGACAGGGGGTTCAGCCCCAGCATTTT.

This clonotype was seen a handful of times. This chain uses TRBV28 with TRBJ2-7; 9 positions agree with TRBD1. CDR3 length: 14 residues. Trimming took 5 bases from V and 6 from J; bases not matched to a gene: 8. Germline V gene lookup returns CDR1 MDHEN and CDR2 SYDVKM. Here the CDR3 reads CASSKSGTGREQYF. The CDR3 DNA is TGTGCCAGCAGTAAATCCGGGACAGGGCGCGAGCAGTACTTC.

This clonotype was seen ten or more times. CDR3 sequence (DNA): TGCAGTGCTTTCCGGGGGTCCTACAATGAGCAGTTCTTC. Translating it yields CSAFRGSYNEQFF. J is TRBJ2-1 and V is TRBV20-1; perhaps TRBD2 as D (6 bases). The germline CDR1 and CDR2 sequences are DFQATT and SNEGSKA (reference sequence). The CDR3 spans 13 residues. V was pared by 5 bases and J by 1 base, with 9 bases between.

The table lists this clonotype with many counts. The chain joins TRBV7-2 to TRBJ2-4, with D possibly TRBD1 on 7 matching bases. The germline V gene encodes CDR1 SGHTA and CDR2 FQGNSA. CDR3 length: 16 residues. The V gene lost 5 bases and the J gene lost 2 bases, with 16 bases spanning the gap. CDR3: CASSLGGDRPKNIQYF. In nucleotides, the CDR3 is TGTGCCAGCAGCCTTGGAGGGGACAGACCCAAAAACATTCAGTACTTC.

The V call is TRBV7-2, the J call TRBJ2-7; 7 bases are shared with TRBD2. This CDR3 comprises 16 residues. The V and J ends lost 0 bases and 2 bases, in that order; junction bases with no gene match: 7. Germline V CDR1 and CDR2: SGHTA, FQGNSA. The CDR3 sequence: CASSLALPLAAYEQYF. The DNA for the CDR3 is TGTGCCAGCAGCTTAGCGCTCCCTCTAGCGGCCTACGAGCAGTACTTC.

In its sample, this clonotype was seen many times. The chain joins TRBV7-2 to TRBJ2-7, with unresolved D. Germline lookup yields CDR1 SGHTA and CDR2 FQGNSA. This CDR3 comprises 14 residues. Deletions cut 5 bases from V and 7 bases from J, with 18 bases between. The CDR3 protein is CASSTRQGLREQYF. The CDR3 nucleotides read TGTGCCAGCAGCACCCGACAAGGCCTAAGGGAGCAGTACTTC.

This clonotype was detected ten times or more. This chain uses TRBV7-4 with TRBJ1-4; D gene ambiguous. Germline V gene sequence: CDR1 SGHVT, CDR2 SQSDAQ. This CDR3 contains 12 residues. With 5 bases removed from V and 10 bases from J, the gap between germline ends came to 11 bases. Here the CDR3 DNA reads TGTGCCAGCAGCCTTGCCCCGGGAAAACTGTTTTTT. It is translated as CASSLAPGKLFF.

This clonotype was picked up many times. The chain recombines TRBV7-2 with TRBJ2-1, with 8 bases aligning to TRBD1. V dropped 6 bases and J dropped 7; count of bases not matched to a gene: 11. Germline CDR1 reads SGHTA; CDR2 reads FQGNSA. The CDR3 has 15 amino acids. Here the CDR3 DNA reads TGTGCCAGCAGTTCCGACAGGGGATTGGGGAATGAGCAGTTCTTC. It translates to CASSSDRGLGNEQFF.

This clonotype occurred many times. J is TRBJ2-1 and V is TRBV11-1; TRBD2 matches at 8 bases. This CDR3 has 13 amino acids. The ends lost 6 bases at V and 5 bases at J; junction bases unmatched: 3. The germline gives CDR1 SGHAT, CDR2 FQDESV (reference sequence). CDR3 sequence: CASRTGLDNEQFF. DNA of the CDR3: TGTGCCAGCAGAACGGGACTAGACAATGAGCAGTTCTTC.

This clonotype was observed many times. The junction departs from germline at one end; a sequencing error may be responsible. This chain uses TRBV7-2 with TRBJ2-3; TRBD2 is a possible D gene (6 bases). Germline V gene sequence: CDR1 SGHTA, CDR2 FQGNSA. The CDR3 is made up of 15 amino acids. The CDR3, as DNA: TGTGCCAGCAGCCAAGAGGGGAGGAACACATATACGCAGTATTTT. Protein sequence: CASSQEGRNTYTQYF.

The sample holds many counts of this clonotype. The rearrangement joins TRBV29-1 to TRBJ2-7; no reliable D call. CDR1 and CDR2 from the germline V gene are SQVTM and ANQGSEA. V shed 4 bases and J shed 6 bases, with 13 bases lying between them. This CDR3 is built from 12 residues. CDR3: CSVGGMGSEQYF. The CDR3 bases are TGCAGCGTTGGAGGAATGGGTAGCGAGCAGTACTTC.

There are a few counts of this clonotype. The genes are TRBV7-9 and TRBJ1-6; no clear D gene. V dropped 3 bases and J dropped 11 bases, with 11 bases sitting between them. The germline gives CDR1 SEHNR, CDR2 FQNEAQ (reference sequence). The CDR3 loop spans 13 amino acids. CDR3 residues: CASSLPKSAPLHF. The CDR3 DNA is TGTGCCAGCAGCTTGCCTAAGTCGGCACCCCTCCACTTT. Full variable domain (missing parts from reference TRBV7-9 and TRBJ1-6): DTGVSQNPRHKITKRGQNVTFRCDPISEHNRLYWYRQTLGQGPEFLTYFQNEAQLEKSRLLSDRFSAERPKGSFSTLEIQRTEQGDSAMYLCASSLPKSAPLHFGNGTRLTVT.

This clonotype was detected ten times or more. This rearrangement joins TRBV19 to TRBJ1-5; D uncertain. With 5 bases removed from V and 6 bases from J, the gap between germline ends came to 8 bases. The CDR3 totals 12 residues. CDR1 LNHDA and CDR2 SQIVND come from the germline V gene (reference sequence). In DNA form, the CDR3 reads TGTGCCAGTAGTGGAGTACGTCAGCCCCAGCATTTT. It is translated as CASSGVRQPQHF.

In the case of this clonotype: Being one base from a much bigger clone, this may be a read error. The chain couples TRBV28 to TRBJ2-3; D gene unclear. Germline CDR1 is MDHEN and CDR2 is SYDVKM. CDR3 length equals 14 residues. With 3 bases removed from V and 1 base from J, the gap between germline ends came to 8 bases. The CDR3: CASSFYVGTDTQYF. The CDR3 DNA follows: TGTGCCAGCAGTTTCTATGTTGGCACAGATACGCAGTATTTT.

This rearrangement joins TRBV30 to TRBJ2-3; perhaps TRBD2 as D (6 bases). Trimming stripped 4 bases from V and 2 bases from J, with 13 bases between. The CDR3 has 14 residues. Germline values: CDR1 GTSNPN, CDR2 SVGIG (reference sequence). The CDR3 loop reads CAWIPAGLTDTQYF. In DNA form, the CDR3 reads TGTGCCTGGATCCCTGCGGGGCTCACAGATACGCAGTATTTT.

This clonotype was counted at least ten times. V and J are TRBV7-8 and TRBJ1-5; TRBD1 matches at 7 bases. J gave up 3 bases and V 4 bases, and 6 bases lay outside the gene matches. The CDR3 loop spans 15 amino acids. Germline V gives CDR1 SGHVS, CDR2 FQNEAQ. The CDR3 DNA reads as TGTGCCAGCAGCTACGGACAGGAACCCAATCAGCCCCAGCATTTT. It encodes CASSYGQEPNQPQHF.

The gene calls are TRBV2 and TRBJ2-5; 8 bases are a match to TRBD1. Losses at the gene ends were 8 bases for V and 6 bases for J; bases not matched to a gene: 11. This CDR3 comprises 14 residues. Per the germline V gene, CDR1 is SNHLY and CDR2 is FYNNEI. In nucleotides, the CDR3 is TGTGCCAGCGGCCGGGGACAGGTGTCGCAGACCCAGTACTTC. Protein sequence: CASGRGQVSQTQYF. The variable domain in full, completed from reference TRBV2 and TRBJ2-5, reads EPEVTQTPSHQVTQMGQEVILRCVPISNHLYFYWYRQILGQKVEFLVSFYNNEISEKSEIFDDQFSVERPDGSNFTLKIRSTKLEDSAMYFCASGRGQVSQTQYFGPGTRLLVL.

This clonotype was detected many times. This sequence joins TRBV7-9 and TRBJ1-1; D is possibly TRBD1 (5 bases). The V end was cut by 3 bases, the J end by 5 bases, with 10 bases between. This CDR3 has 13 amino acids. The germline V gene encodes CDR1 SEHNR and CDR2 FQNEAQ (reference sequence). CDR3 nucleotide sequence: TGTGCCAGCAGCTTGTTACAGGAAACTGAAGCTTTCTTT. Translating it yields CASSLLQETEAFF.

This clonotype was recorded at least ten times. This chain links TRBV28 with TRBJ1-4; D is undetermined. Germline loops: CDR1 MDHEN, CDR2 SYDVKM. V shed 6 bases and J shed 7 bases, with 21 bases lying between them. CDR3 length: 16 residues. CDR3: CASSLGYLNYGEKLFF. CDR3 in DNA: TGTGCCAGCAGCTTGGGATACCTCAACTATGGTGAAAAACTGTTTTTT.

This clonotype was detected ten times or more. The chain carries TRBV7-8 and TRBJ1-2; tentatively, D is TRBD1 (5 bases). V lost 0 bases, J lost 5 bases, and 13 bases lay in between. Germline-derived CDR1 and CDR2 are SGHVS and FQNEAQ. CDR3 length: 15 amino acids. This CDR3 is CASSLAAGPTYGYTF. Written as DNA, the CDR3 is TGTGCCAGCAGCTTAGCGGCAGGGCCGACTTATGGCTACACCTTC.

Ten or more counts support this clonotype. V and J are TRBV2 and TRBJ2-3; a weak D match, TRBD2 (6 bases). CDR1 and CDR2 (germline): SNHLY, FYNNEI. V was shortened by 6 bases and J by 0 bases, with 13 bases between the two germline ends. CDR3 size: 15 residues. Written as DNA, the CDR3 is TGTGCCAGCAGAGAGGCGGGGACTAGCACAGATACGCAGTATTTT. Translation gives CASREAGTSTDTQYF. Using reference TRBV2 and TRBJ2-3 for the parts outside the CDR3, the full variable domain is EPEVTQTPSHQVTQMGQEVILRCVPISNHLYFYWYRQILGQKVEFLVSFYNNEISEKSEIFDDQFSVERPDGSNFTLKIRSTKLEDSAMYFCASREAGTSTDTQYFGPGTRLTVL.